Listed here are 14 T cell receptor beta chains from one sample, sequenced in a study of T cell repertoires in cytomegalovirus infection. MiXCR, run by TCRdb on the reads, gives a single entry per CDR3 protein. The table shows 55,000 to 85,000 distinct CDR3 sequences, with under 5% occurring only once. Sequenced input: PBMCs. The receptor source for this set is a human donor in good health (CMV status not recorded). Some clones in this sample may be carry-over from other donors' samples.

The table lists this clonotype with many counts. V and J are TRBV7-3 and TRBJ2-1, with 9 bases that match TRBD2. This CDR3 has 15 amino acids. Germline assignment: CDR1 SGHTA and CDR2 FQGTGA. V lost 2 bases to trimming and J lost 4 bases; unmatched junction nucleotides: 3. The CDR3 nucleotides are TGTGCCAGCAGCTTAGGGACTAGCACTTACAATGAGCAGTTCTTC. This translates into CASSLGTSTYNEQFF.

This clonotype occurred many times. The chain recombines TRBV19 with TRBJ2-3, with TRBD2 identical over 10 bases. The CDR3 is made up of 16 amino acids. Germline CDR1 is LNHDA and CDR2 is SQIVND (reference sequence). V was clipped by 6 bases and J by 2 bases; unmatched bases: 8. In nucleotides, the CDR3 is TGTGCCAGTAGCCAGAGGACTAGCGGTAACACAGATACGCAGTATTTT. Amino acids: CASSQRTSGNTDTQYF.

This clonotype was seen repeatedly, ten times or more. V is TRBV11-2 and J is TRBJ2-1; 12 nucleotides align to TRBD2. The CDR3 has 18 residues. Germline CDR1 is SGHAT and CDR2 is FQNNGV. Trimming took 5 bases from V and 0 from J; bases not matched to a gene: 8. The CDR3 sequence: CASSGGLAGSSSYNEQFF. The CDR3 nucleotides read TGTGCCAGCAGCGGTGGACTAGCGGGGTCTAGCTCCTACAATGAGCAGTTCTTC.

The table lists this clonotype with many counts. CDR3 DNA sequence: TGTGCCAGCAGCCCGCCGGGACAGCCCTATGGCTACACCTTC. This encodes CASSPPGQPYGYTF. The rearrangement joins TRBV7-2 to TRBJ1-2; 7 bases agree with TRBD1. CDR3 size: 14 residues. Germline V gives CDR1 SGHTA, CDR2 FQGNSA. V gave up 5 bases and J gave up 4 bases; unmatched junction bases: 7.

This clonotype was counted many times. This chain joins TRBV7-6 and TRBJ2-2; D gene unclear. The germline V gene has CDR1 SGHVS and CDR2 FNYEAQ. V lost 2 bases and J 3 bases, leaving 7 bases between the germline ends. This CDR3 contains 14 residues. Written as DNA, the CDR3 is TGTGCCAGCAGCTTAAGGTTTGACACCGGGGAGCTGTTTTTT. It encodes CASSLRFDTGELFF.

At least ten counts were recorded for this clonotype. The chain couples TRBV6-5 to TRBJ2-2; 8 nucleotides agree with TRBD1. This CDR3 contains 15 residues. J lost 6 bases, V lost 5 bases, and 8 bases had no gene match. From germline, CDR1 is MNHEY and CDR2 SVGAGI. The CDR3 DNA is TGTGCCAGCAGTGAGCAGGGGGCGCAAGCCGGGGAGCTGTTTTTT. It codes for CASSEQGAQAGELFF.

At least ten counts were recorded for this clonotype. J is TRBJ2-7 and V is TRBV7-2; a possible D gene is TRBD2 (7 bases). Germline V gene lookup returns CDR1 SGHTA and CDR2 FQGNSA. The V end was cut by 3 bases, the J end by 7 bases, with 13 bases between. This CDR3 region has 13 residues. CDR3 sequence (DNA): TGTGCCAGCAGCTTGACAAGGGGGGGTGAGCAGTACTTC. It codes for CASSLTRGGEQYF.

The genes are TRBV7-2 and TRBJ2-2; D possibly matches TRBD1 or TRBD2 (6 bases each). Trimming pared 7 bases from V and 9 bases from J, leaving 21 bases between. This CDR3 is 15 amino acids long. CDR1 is SGHTA, CDR2 FQGNSA, per germline. CDR3 sequence reads: CASTVDGGPLRELFF. In nucleotides, the CDR3 is TGTGCCAGCACCGTGGACGGGGGCCCCCTCAGGGAGCTGTTTTTT.

The genes are TRBV28 and TRBJ1-5, with D maybe TRBD1 (5 bases). The CDR3 loop spans 17 amino acids. V shed 1 base and J shed 2 bases, with 15 bases lying between them. CDR1 MDHEN and CDR2 SYDVKM come from the germline V gene. CDR3 coding DNA: TGTGCCAGCAGTTTATATTCGCTTTCCAGGGGCAATCAGCCCCAGCATTTT. It translates to CASSLYSLSRGNQPQHF.

This clonotype was seen ten or more times. V gene TRBV4-1 combines with J gene TRBJ1-6; no reliable D call. The CDR3 is 15 amino acids. CDR1 and CDR2 (germline): MGHRA, YSYEKL. V was pared by 1 base and J by 4 bases, with 8 bases between. CDR3 nucleotide sequence: TGCGCCAGCAGCCAAGGGACGGGGTATAATTCACCCCTCCACTTT. This encodes CASSQGTGYNSPLHF.

This clonotype was observed at least ten times. The chain has TRBV7-2 and TRBJ2-7; the match to TRBD2 covers 10 bases. The ends lost 6 bases at V and 4 bases at J; junction bases unmatched: 3. CDR3 length equals 13 residues. CDR1 is SGHTA and CDR2 is FQGNSA in the germline V gene. DNA of the CDR3: TGTGCCAGCAGTCTAGCGGGAGCGTACGAGCAGTACTTC. It encodes CASSLAGAYEQYF.

This clonotype was seen ten or more times. The rearrangement uses TRBV11-3 and TRBJ2-7, with D possibly TRBD2 on 5 matching bases. Looked up from germline, CDR1 is SGHNT and CDR2 is YENEEA. V dropped 5 bases and J dropped 3 bases, with 14 bases sitting between them. The CDR3 totals 14 residues. The CDR3 spells CASSARRGFYEQYF. DNA of the CDR3: TGTGCCAGCAGCGCTCGTCGGGGTTTCTACGAGCAGTACTTC.

This CDR3 is CASSYTSGTYEQYF. CDR3 in DNA: TGTGCCAGCAGCTACACTAGCGGTACCTACGAGCAGTACTTC. The chain carries TRBV7-2 and TRBJ2-7, with 8 bases fitting TRBD2. From germline, CDR1 is SGHTA and CDR2 FQGNSA. The CDR3 loop spans 14 amino acids. Trimming at V came to 4 bases and at J to 2 bases, leaving 4 bases not matched to a gene.

This clonotype appeared many times. The chain combines TRBV20-1 with TRBJ2-5; D call uncertain. The germline V gene encodes CDR1 DFQATT and CDR2 SNEGSKA (reference sequence). Trimming cost V 6 bases and J 4 bases, with 9 bases left between them. This CDR3 region has 11 residues. The CDR3 region is CSAQTGETQYF. In nucleotides, the CDR3 is TGCAGTGCCCAAACGGGAGAGACCCAGTACTTC.